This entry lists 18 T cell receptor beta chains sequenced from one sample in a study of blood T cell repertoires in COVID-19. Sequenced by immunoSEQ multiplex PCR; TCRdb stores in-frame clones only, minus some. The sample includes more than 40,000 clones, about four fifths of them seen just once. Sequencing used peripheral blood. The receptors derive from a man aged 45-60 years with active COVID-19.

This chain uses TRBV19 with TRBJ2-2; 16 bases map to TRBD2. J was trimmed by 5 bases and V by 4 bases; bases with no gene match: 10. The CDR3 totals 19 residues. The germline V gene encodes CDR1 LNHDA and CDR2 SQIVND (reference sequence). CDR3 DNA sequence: TGTGCCAGTAGTAGGGCCGGGACTAGCGGGGGGGCCTATACCGGGGAGCTGTTTTTT. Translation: CASSRAGTSGGAYTGELFF.

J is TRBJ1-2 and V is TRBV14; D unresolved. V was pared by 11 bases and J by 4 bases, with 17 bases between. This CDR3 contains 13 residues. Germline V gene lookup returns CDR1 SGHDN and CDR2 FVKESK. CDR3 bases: TGTGCCGTTGGCCGGGGAGCTAGCTATGGCTACACCTTC. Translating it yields CAVGRGASYGYTF. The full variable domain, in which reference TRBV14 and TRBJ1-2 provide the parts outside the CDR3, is EAGVTQFPSHSVIEKGQTVTLRCDPISGHDNLYWYRRVMGKEIKFLLHFVKESKQDESGMPNNRFLAERTGGTYSTLKVQPAELEDSGVYFCAVGRGASYGYTFGSGTRLTVV.

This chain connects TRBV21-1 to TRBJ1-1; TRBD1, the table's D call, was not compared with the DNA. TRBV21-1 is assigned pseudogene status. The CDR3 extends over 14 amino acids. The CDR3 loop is CASSKQGARTEAFF. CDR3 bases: TGTGCCAGCAGCAAACAGGGGGCGCGGACTGAAGCTTTCTTT.

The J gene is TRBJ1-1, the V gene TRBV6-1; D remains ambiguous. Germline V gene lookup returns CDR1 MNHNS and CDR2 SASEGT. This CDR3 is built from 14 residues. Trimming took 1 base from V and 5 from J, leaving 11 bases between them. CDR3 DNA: TGTGCCAGCAGTGAAGATGGGGAGACAACTGAAGCTTTCTTT. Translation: CASSEDGETTEAFF.

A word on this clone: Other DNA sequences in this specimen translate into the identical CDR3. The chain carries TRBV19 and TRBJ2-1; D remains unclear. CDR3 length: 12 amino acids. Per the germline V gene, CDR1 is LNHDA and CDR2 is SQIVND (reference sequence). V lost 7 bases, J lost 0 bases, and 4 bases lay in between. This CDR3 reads CASTGSYNEQFF. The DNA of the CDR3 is TGTGCCAGTACGGGCTCCTACAATGAGCAGTTCTTC.

This CDR3 reads CASSQRGGVYEQYF. The CDR3 coding sequence is TGTGCCAGCAGCCAAAGGGGAGGGGTCTACGAGCAGTACTTC. The chain recombines TRBV3-1 (or the pseudogene TRBV3-2) with TRBJ2-7; TRBD2 aligns across 7 bases. CDR3 length: 14 amino acids. Germline V lookup: CDR1 LGHDT, CDR2 YNNKEL (reference sequence). V shed 2 bases and J 3 bases; nucleotides not matched to a gene: 4.

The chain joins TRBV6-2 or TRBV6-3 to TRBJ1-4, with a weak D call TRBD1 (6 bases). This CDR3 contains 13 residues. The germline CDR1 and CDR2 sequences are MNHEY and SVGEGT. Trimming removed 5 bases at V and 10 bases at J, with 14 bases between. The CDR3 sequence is CASSETGSPKLFF. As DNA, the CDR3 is TGTGCCAGCAGTGAGACAGGATCCCCAAAACTGTTTTTT.

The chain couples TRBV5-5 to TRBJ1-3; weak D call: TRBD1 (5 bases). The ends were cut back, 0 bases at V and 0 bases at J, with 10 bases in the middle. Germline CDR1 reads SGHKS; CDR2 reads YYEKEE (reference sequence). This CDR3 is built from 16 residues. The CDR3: CASSLVTRASGNTIYF. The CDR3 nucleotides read TGTGCCAGCAGCTTGGTTACCAGGGCCTCTGGAAACACCATATATTTT.

CDR3 protein: CASSRTLHEQYF. In nucleotides, the CDR3 is TGTGCCAGCAGCCGCACCCTACACGAGCAGTACTTC. This chain links TRBV3-1 (or the pseudogene TRBV3-2) with TRBJ2-7; D not certain. CDR1 and CDR2 from the germline V gene are LGHDT and YNNKEL (reference sequence). Between the trimmed V and J ends, which lost 4 bases and 5 bases, there was a span of 9 bases. This CDR3 has 12 residues.

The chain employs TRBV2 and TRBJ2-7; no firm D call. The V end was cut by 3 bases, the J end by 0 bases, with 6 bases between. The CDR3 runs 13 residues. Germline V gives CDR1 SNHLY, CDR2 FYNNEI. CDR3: CASSDLSSYEQYF. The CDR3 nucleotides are TGTGCCAGCAGTGATTTGAGCTCCTACGAGCAGTACTTC.

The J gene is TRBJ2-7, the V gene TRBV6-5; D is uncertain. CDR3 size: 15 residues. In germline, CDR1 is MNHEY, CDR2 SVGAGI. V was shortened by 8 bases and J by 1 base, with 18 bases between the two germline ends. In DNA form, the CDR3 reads TGTGCCAGCCACCCCTTGCTCACTGAGTCCTACGAGCAGTACTTC. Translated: CASHPLLTESYEQYF.

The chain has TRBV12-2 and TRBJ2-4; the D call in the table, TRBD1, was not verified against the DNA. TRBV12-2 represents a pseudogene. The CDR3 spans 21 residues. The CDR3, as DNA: TGTGCAAGTCGCCGAAACCCCCGCTTAGGGACAGGGGGCACAACCAAAAACATTCAGTACTTC. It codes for CASRRNPRLGTGGTTKNIQYF.

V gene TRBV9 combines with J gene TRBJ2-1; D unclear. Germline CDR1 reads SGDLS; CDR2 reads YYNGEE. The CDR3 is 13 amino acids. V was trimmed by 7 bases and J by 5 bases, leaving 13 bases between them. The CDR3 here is CASAKQANNEQFF. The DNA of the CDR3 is TGTGCCAGCGCCAAGCAGGCCAACAATGAGCAGTTCTTC.

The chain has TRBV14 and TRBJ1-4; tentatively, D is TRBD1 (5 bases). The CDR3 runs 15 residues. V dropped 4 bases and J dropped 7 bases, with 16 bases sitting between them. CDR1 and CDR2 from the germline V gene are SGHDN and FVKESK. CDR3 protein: CASSRYSTGGEKLFF. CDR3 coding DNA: TGTGCCAGCAGCCGATATTCAACGGGGGGTGAAAAACTGTTTTTT. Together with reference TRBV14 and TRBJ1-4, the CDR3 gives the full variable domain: EAGVTQFPSHSVIEKGQTVTLRCDPISGHDNLYWYRRVMGKEIKFLLHFVKESKQDESGMPNNRFLAERTGGTYSTLKVQPAELEDSGVYFCASSRYSTGGEKLFFGSGTQLSVL.

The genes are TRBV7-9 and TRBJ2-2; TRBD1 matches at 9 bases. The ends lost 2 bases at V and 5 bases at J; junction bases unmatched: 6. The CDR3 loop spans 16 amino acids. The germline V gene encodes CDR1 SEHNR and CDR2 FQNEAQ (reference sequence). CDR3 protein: CASSLPGQGVTGELFF. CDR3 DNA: TGTGCCAGCAGCTTACCGGGACAGGGTGTTACCGGGGAGCTGTTTTTT.

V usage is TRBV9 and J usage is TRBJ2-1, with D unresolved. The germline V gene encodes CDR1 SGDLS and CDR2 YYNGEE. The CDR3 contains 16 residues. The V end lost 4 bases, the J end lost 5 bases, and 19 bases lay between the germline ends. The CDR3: CASSSQSFLVNNEQFF. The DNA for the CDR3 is TGTGCCAGCAGCTCTCAAAGTTTTCTAGTGAACAATGAGCAGTTCTTC. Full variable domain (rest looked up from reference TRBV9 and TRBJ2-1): DSGVTQTPKHLITATGQRVTLRCSPRSGDLSVYWYQQSLDQGLQFLIQYYNGEERAKGNILERFSAQQFPDLHSELNLSSLELGDSALYFCASSSQSFLVNNEQFFGPGTRLTVL.

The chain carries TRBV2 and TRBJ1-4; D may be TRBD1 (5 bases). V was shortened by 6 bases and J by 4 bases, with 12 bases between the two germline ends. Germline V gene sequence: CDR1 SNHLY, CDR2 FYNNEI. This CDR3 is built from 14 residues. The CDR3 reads CASRSDSINEKLFF. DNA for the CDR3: TGTGCCAGCAGATCCGACAGTATTAATGAAAAACTGTTTTTT.

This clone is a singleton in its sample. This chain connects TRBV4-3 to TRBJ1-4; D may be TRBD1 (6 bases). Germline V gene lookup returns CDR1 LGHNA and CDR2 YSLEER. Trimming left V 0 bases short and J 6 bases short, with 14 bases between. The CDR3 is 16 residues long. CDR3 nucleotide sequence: TGCGCCAGCAGCCAAGAAACCACCACAGGGTATGAAAAACTGTTTTTT. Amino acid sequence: CASSQETTTGYEKLFF.